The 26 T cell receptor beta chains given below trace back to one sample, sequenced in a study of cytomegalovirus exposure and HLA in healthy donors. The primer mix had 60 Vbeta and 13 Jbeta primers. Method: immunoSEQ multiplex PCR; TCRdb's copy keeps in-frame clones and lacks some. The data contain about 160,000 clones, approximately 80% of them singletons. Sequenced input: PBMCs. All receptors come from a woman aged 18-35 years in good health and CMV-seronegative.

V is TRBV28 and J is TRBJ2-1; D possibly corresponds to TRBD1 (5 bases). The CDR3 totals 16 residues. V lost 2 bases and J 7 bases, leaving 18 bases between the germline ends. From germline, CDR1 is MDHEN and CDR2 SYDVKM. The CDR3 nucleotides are TGTGCCAGCAGTTTACCGACAGTGGCCAATAGGAATGAGCAGTTCTTC. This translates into CASSLPTVANRNEQFF. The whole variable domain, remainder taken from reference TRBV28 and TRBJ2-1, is DVKVTQSSRYLVKRTGEKVFLECVQDMDHENMFWYRQDPGLGLRLIYFSYDVKMKEKGDIPEGYSVSREKKERFSLILESASTNQTSMYLCASSLPTVANRNEQFFGPGTRLTVL.

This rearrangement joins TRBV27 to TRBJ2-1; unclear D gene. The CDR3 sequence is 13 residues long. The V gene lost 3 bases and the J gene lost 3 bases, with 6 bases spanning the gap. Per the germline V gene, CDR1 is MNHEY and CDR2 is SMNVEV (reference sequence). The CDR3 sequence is CASSLGSYNEQFF. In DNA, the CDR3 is TGTGCCAGCAGTTTGGGCAGCTACAATGAGCAGTTCTTC.

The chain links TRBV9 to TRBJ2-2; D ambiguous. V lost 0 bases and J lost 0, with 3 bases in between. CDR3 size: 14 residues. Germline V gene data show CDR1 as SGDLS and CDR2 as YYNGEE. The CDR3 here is CASSVGANTGELFF. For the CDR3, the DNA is TGTGCCAGCAGCGTAGGCGCGAACACCGGGGAGCTGTTTTTT.

The CDR3 region has the DNA TGTGCCAGCAGGGACTCCAATAGGGCTAACTATGGCTACACCTTC. Its translation: CASRDSNRANYGYTF. V and J are TRBV28 and TRBJ1-2; no firm D call. Looked up from germline, CDR1 is MDHEN and CDR2 is SYDVKM. Trimming stripped 6 bases from V and 0 bases from J, with 14 bases between. The CDR3 loop spans 15 amino acids.

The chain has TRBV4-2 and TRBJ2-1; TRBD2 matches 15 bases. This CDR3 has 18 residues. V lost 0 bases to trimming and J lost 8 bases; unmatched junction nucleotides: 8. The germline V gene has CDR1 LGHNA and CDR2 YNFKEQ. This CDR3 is CASSQDPRTSGRGYEQFF. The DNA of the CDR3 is TGTGCCAGCAGCCAAGATCCTCGGACTAGCGGGAGGGGCTATGAGCAGTTCTTC.

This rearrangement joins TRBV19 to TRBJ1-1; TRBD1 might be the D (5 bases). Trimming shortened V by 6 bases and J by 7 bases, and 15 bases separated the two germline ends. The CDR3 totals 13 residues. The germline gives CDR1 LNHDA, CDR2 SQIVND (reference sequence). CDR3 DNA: TGTGCCAGTAGCATTGGAGGGGCAGTTGAAGCTTTCTTT. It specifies CASSIGGAVEAFF.

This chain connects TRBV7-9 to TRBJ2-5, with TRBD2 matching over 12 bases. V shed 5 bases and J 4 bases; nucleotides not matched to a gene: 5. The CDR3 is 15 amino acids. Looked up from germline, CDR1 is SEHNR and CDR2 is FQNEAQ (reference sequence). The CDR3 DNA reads TGTGCCAGCAGCCCCGCACTAGCGGGAGGAGAGACCCAGTACTTC. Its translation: CASSPALAGGETQYF.

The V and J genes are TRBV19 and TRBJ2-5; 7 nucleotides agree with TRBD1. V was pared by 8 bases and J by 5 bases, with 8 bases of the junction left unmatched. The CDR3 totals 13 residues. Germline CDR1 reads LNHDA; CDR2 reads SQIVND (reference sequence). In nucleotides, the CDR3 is TGTGCCAGTTCCCGAGGGGGCAGGGAGACCCAGTACTTC. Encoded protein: CASSRGGRETQYF.

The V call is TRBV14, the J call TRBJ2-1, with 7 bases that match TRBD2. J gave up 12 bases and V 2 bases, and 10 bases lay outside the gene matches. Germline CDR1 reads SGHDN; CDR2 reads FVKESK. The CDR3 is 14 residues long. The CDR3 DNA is TGTGCCAGCAGCCAAAATGGCGGGAGAGGGGTGCAGTTCTTC. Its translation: CASSQNGGRGVQFF.

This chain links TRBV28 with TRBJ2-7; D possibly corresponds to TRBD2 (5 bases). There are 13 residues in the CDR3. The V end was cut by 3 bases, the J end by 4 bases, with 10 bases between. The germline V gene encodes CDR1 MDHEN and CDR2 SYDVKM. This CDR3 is CASSFWESYEQYF. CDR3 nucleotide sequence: TGTGCCAGCAGTTTTTGGGAGTCGTACGAGCAGTACTTC.

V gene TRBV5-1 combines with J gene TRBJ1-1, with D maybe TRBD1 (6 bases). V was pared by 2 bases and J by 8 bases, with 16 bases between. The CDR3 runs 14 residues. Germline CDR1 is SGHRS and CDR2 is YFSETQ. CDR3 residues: CASSLQTGAQEAFF. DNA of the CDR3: TGCGCCAGCAGCTTACAGACAGGTGCCCAAGAAGCTTTCTTT.

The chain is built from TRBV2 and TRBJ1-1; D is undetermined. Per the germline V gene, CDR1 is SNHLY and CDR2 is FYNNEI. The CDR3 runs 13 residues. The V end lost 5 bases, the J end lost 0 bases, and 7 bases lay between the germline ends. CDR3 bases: TGTGCCAGCAGTCCTTATATGAACACTGAAGCTTTCTTT. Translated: CASSPYMNTEAFF. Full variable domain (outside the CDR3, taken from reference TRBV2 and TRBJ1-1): EPEVTQTPSHQVTQMGQEVILRCVPISNHLYFYWYRQILGQKVEFLVSFYNNEISEKSEIFDDQFSVERPDGSNFTLKIRSTKLEDSAMYFCASSPYMNTEAFFGQGTRLTVV.

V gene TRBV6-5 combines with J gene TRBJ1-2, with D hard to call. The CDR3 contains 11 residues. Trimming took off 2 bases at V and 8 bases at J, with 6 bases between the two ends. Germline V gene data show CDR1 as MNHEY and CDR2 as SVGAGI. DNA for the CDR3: TGTGCCAGCAGTTACCGAGGGGGCTACACCTTC. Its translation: CASSYRGGYTF.

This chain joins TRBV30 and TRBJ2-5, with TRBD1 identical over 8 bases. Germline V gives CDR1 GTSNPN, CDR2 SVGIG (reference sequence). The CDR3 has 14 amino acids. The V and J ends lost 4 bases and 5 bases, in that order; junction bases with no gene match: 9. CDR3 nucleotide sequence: TGTGCCTGGAAGGCAGGGGGCTTTGCGGAGACCCAGTACTTC. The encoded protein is CAWKAGGFAETQYF.

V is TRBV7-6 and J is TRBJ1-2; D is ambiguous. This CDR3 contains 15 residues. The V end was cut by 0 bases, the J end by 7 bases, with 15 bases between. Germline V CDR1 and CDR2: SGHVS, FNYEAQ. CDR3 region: CASSLASGRWSGYTF. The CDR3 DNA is TGTGCCAGCAGCTTAGCGAGTGGGAGGTGGTCTGGCTACACCTTC.

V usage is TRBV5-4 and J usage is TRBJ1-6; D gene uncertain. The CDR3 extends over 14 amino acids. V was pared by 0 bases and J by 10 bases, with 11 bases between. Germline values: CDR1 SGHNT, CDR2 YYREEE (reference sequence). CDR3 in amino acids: CASSLEGGESPLHF. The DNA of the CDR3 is TGTGCCAGCAGCTTGGAGGGAGGCGAATCACCCCTCCACTTT. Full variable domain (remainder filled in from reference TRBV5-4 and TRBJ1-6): ETGVTQSPTHLIKTRGQQVTLRCSSQSGHNTVSWYQQALGQGPQFIFQYYREEENGRGNFPPRFSGLQFPNYSSELNVNALELDDSALYLCASSLEGGESPLHFGNGTRLTVT.

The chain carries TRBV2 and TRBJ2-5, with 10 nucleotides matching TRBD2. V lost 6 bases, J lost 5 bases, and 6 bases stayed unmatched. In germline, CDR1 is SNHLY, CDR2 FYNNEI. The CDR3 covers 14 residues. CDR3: CASSGGAGGETQYF. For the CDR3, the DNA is TGTGCCAGCAGCGGTGGAGCGGGAGGGGAGACCCAGTACTTC.

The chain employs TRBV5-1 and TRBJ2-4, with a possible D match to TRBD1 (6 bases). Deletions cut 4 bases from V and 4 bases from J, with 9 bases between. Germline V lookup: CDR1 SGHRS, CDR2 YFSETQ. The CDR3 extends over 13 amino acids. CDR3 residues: CASSPGQKNIQYF. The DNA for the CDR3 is TGCGCCAGCAGCCCGGGACAAAAAAACATTCAGTACTTC.

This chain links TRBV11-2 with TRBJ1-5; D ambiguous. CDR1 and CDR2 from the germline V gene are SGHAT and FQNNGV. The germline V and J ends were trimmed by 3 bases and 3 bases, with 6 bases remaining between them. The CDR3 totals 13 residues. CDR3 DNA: TGTGCCAGCAGCTTGTCAGTCAATCAGCCCCAGCATTTT. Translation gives CASSLSVNQPQHF.

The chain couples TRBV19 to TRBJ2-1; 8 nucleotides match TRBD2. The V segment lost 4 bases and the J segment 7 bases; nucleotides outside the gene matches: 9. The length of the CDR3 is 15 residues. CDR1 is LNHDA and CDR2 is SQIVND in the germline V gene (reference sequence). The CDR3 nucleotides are TGTGCCAGTAGTACCCCTCCTAGCGGGTCTAATGAGCAGTTCTTC. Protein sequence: CASSTPPSGSNEQFF.

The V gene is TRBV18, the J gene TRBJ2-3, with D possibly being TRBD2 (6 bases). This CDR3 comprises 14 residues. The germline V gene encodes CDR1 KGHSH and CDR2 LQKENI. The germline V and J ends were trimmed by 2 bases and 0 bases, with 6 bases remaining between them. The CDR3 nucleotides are TGTGCCAGCTCACCAGGGACTAGCACAGATACGCAGTATTTT. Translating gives CASSPGTSTDTQYF.

CDR3 residues: CASSWGQNTEAFF. In nucleotides, the CDR3 is TGTGCCAGCAGCTGGGGACAGAACACTGAAGCTTTCTTT. The V gene is TRBV7-2, the J gene TRBJ1-1; the D gene is possibly TRBD1 (6 bases). The V end was cut by 4 bases, the J end by 1 base, with 7 bases between. CDR3 length equals 13 residues. Germline-derived CDR1 and CDR2 are SGHTA and FQGNSA.

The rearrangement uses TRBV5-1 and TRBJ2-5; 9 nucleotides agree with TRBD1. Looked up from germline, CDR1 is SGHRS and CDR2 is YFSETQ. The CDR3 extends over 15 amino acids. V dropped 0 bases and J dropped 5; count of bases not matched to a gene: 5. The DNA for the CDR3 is TGCGCCAGCAGCTTGGGGGGACAGGGAGCCGAGACCCAGTACTTC. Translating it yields CASSLGGQGAETQYF.

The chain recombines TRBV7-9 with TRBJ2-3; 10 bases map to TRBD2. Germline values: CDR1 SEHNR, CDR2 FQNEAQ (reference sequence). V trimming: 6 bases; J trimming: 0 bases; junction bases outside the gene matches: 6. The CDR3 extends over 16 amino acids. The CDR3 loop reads CASSQGLAESTDTQYF. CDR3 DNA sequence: TGTGCCAGCAGTCAAGGACTAGCGGAAAGCACAGATACGCAGTATTTT.

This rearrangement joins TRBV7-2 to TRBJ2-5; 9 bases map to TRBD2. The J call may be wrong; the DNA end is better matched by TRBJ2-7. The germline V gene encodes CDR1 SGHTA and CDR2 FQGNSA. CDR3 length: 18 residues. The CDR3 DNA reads TGTGCCAGCAGCCCACACGGACTAGCGATAAACTATGCCTACGAGCAGTACTTC. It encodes CASSPHGLAINYAYEQYF.

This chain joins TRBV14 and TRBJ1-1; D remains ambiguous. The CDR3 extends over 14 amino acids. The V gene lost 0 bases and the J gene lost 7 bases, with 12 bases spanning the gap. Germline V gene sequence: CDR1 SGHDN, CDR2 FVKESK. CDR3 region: CASSQDLVPGEAFF. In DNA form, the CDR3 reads TGTGCCAGCAGCCAAGATCTTGTTCCCGGTGAAGCTTTCTTT.